This entry lists 26 T cell receptor beta chains sequenced from one sample in a study of shared clonotypes between healthy human individuals. Using immunoSEQ multiplex PCR, the repertoire was profiled, and TCRdb retains in-frame clones only, with some absent. The data show roughly 1,000,000 clones, with 70% to 80% seen just once and around 0.47% held by the top ten. The material sequenced was memory CD4+ T cells from PBMCs. Documented subset: CD45RA-negative fraction. These receptors were obtained from a man aged 18 to 29 in good health. Some clones in this sample may be carry-over from other donors' samples.

CDR3: CATSSVGGSYNEQFF. In nucleotides, the CDR3 is TGTGCCACCAGCAGCGTGGGAGGGTCCTACAATGAGCAGTTCTTC. The V call is TRBV15, the J call TRBJ2-1, with TRBD2 matching over 7 bases. V trimming: 3 bases; J trimming: 1 base; junction bases outside the gene matches: 3. Germline V gene sequence: CDR1 LNHNV, CDR2 YYDKDF (reference sequence). The CDR3 sequence is 15 residues long.

The J gene is TRBJ2-2, the V gene TRBV27; D is perhaps TRBD2 (5 bases). CDR1 MNHEY and CDR2 SMNVEV come from the germline V gene (reference sequence). The length of the CDR3 is 15 residues. Trimming took off 5 bases at V and 3 bases at J, with 13 bases between the two ends. Here the CDR3 DNA reads TGTGCCAGCAGTCCCATAAGAGGGCACACCGGGGAGCTGTTTTTT. This gives the protein CASSPIRGHTGELFF.

This clone showed up just once. The CDR3 sequence is CASSRGDRDTEAFF. CDR3 coding DNA: TGTGCCAGCAGCCGCGGGGACCGGGACACTGAAGCTTTCTTT. The V gene is TRBV5-4, the J gene TRBJ1-1, with D possibly being TRBD1 (5 bases). This CDR3 comprises 14 residues. Germline V CDR1 and CDR2: SGHNT, YYREEE (reference sequence). Trimming shortened V by 4 bases and J by 3 bases, and 13 bases separated the two germline ends.

The chain employs TRBV28 and TRBJ2-3; the D gene could be TRBD1 or TRBD2 (5 bases each). Looked up from germline, CDR1 is MDHEN and CDR2 is SYDVKM. The CDR3 runs 12 residues. V lost 5 bases and J 9 bases, leaving 12 bases between the germline ends. This CDR3 reads CASSTGRVTQYF. In DNA, the CDR3 is TGTGCCAGCAGTACGGGGCGGGTGACGCAGTATTTT.

V gene TRBV6-5 combines with J gene TRBJ2-5, with 8 positions matching TRBD2. This CDR3 has 15 amino acids. Germline CDR1 MNHEY, CDR2 SVGAGI. V trimming: 8 bases; J trimming: 1 base; junction bases outside the gene matches: 9. The CDR3 DNA follows: TGTGCCAGCTTACGATTAGCGGGAAGCCAAGAGACCCAGTACTTC. This codes for CASLRLAGSQETQYF.

V is TRBV7-2 and J is TRBJ2-5; the match to TRBD1 covers 12 bases. Germline V lookup: CDR1 SGHTA, CDR2 FQGNSA. The V and J ends lost 5 bases and 5 bases, in that order; junction bases with no gene match: 9. CDR3 length equals 16 residues. The CDR3 loop is CASSQTGTGGIETQYF. In DNA, the CDR3 is TGTGCCAGCAGCCAGACCGGGACAGGGGGCATCGAGACCCAGTACTTC.

This clone has a handful of counts. The gene calls are TRBV7-3 and TRBJ1-1; TRBD1 matches at 8 bases. The trim removed 4 bases at V and 8 bases at J, leaving 6 bases unmatched. The CDR3 contains 13 residues. Per germline, CDR1 SGHTA and CDR2 FQGTGA. The CDR3 region is CASSSLDRGEAFF. In nucleotides, the CDR3 is TGTGCCAGCAGCTCGCTTGACAGGGGAGAAGCTTTCTTT.

V is TRBV28 and J is TRBJ2-5; the match to TRBD1 covers 7 bases. Losses at the gene ends were 4 bases for V and 5 bases for J; bases not matched to a gene: 10. This CDR3 has 15 residues. Germline loops: CDR1 MDHEN, CDR2 SYDVKM. CDR3 bases: TGTGCCAGCAGTTCCGGGACAGTTATGTCCGAGACCCAGTACTTC. The encoded protein is CASSSGTVMSETQYF.

CDR3 amino acids: CAINHMDGGNTEAFF. The CDR3 region has the DNA TGTGCCATCAACCACATGGATGGCGGGAACACTGAAGCTTTCTTT. V is TRBV10-3 and J is TRBJ1-1, with no clear D. The germline V gene encodes CDR1 ENHRY and CDR2 SYGVKD. Trimming stripped 7 bases from V and 1 base from J, with 16 bases between. CDR3 size: 15 residues.

This clone was detected many times. The rearrangement uses TRBV7-9 and TRBJ1-4; maybe TRBD1 (6 bases). CDR3 length equals 15 residues. In germline, CDR1 is SEHNR, CDR2 FQNEAQ (reference sequence). Trimming removed 6 bases at V and 5 bases at J, with 16 bases between. CDR3 sequence (DNA): TGTGCCAGCAGTTTAAACGGACAGTCAAATGAAAAACTGTTTTTT. Protein: CASSLNGQSNEKLFF.

The chain recombines TRBV4-1 with TRBJ1-5; D gene ambiguous. V was clipped by 3 bases and J by 3 bases, with 9 bases between them. CDR1 and CDR2 from the germline V gene are MGHRA and YSYEKL. The CDR3 covers 14 residues. CDR3: CASSHDGVNQPQHF. The CDR3 DNA reads TGCGCCAGCAGCCATGACGGAGTCAATCAGCCCCAGCATTTT.

This chain links TRBV7-3 with TRBJ1-2; a possible D gene is TRBD1 (6 bases). The germline gives CDR1 SGHTA, CDR2 FQGTGA. V lost 0 bases and J lost 2, with 13 bases in between. The CDR3 loop spans 16 amino acids. The CDR3 loop reads CASSLTPDSKNYGYTF. Here the CDR3 DNA reads TGTGCCAGCAGCTTAACACCGGACAGTAAAAACTATGGCTACACCTTC.

Only one count was recorded for this clone. The CDR3 here is CASSLRLGFRGDTQYF. The CDR3 nucleotides read TGTGCCAGCAGCTTGAGGTTGGGCTTTCGGGGAGATACGCAGTATTTT. The rearrangement uses TRBV5-4 and TRBJ2-3, with D perhaps matching TRBD2 (5 bases). Germline V gene sequence: CDR1 SGHNT, CDR2 YYREEE (reference sequence). This CDR3 is 16 amino acids long. Trimming left V 1 base short and J 5 bases short, with 17 bases between.

This clone has at least ten counts. J is TRBJ2-4 and V is TRBV10-3, with TRBD2 identical over 13 bases. Germline CDR1 ENHRY, CDR2 SYGVKD. The CDR3 is 15 residues long. After removal of 5 bases from V and 9 bases from J, the junction contained 7 bases not matched to a gene. The DNA of the CDR3 is TGTGCCATCAGTACGACTAGCGGGAGGTTTGTCATTCAGTACTTC. It yields the protein CAISTTSGRFVIQYF.

The gene calls are TRBV5-1 and TRBJ1-3; D call uncertain. The germline V gene encodes CDR1 SGHRS and CDR2 YFSETQ. The CDR3 has 15 amino acids. Deletions cut 0 bases from V and 0 bases from J, with 7 bases between. CDR3 in amino acids: CASSLDLPSGNTIYF. The CDR3 coding sequence is TGCGCCAGCAGCTTGGACCTTCCCTCTGGAAACACCATATATTTT.

V usage is TRBV7-2 and J usage is TRBJ2-6; 15 bases align to TRBD2. This CDR3 is built from 18 residues. V was clipped by 5 bases and J by 3 bases; unmatched bases: 5. Germline-derived CDR1 and CDR2 are SGHTA and FQGNSA. The CDR3 loop reads CASSPGLAGGRGANVLTF. CDR3 nucleotide sequence: TGTGCCAGCAGCCCCGGACTAGCGGGAGGGCGTGGGGCCAACGTCCTGACTTTC.

The chain couples TRBV28 to TRBJ2-3; 9 bases match TRBD2. The V and J ends lost 5 bases and 5 bases, in that order; junction bases with no gene match: 8. The germline V gene has CDR1 MDHEN and CDR2 SYDVKM. CDR3 length: 15 amino acids. The CDR3 DNA reads as TGTGCCAGCAGTCCCCCGGGACTAGCCAGAGATACGCAGTATTTT. It yields the protein CASSPPGLARDTQYF. Using reference TRBV28 and TRBJ2-3 for the parts outside the CDR3, the full variable domain is DVKVTQSSRYLVKRTGEKVFLECVQDMDHENMFWYRQDPGLGLRLIYFSYDVKMKEKGDIPEGYSVSREKKERFSLILESASTNQTSMYLCASSPPGLARDTQYFGPGTRLTVL.

V and J are TRBV4-2 and TRBJ2-6, with D perhaps matching TRBD1 (6 bases). V lost 0 bases to trimming and J lost 0 bases, with 15 bases between them. The V gene's germline CDR1 is LGHNA and CDR2 YNFKEQ. CDR3 length: 19 amino acids. This chain's CDR3 is CASSQDPGQFPSGANVLTF. DNA for the CDR3: TGTGCCAGCAGCCAAGATCCCGGACAGTTCCCCTCTGGGGCCAACGTCCTGACTTTC.

This clone was seen only a few times. The chain recombines TRBV7-2 with TRBJ2-7, with a tentative D call TRBD2 (5 bases). V was trimmed by 5 bases and J by 3 bases, leaving 11 bases between them. The CDR3 totals 13 residues. Looked up from germline, CDR1 is SGHTA and CDR2 is FQGNSA. The CDR3 sequence is CASSPLGSYEQYF. For the CDR3, the DNA is TGTGCCAGCAGCCCTCTTGGGAGCTACGAGCAGTACTTC.

The chain is built from TRBV13 and TRBJ2-7, with D tentatively TRBD1 (6 bases). Per the germline V gene, CDR1 is PRHDT and CDR2 is FYEKMQ (reference sequence). The CDR3 has 14 residues. Trimming removed 6 bases from V and 0 bases from J, with 12 bases in between. CDR3 sequence (DNA): TGTGCCAGCAGTGGGGGCAGGAGCTCCTACGAGCAGTACTTC. It yields the protein CASSGGRSSYEQYF.

The chain employs TRBV7-9 and TRBJ1-2, with D possibly being TRBD1 (6 bases). The CDR3 is 16 residues long. The V end was cut by 0 bases, the J end by 7 bases, with 18 bases between. CDR1 SEHNR and CDR2 FQNEAQ come from the germline V gene (reference sequence). CDR3: CASSLARPQGMSGYTF. CDR3 coding DNA: TGTGCCAGCAGCTTAGCCCGCCCGCAGGGGATGTCTGGCTACACCTTC.

V and J are TRBV18 and TRBJ2-1; D possibly corresponds to TRBD2 (5 bases). The ends were cut back, 3 bases at V and 4 bases at J, with 7 bases in the middle. This CDR3 spans 13 amino acids. From germline, CDR1 is KGHSH and CDR2 LQKENI. The CDR3 bases are TGTGCCAGCTCACCCACGGGGTACAATGAGCAGTTCTTC. Translated: CASSPTGYNEQFF.

The chain is built from TRBV6-5 and TRBJ1-1; D might be TRBD1 (5 bases). V was clipped by 6 bases and J by 4 bases, with 18 bases between them. This CDR3 is 15 amino acids long. Germline-derived CDR1 and CDR2 are MNHEY and SVGAGI. CDR3 loop: CASREQVLGGTEAFF. CDR3 bases: TGTGCCAGCAGAGAACAGGTCTTGGGCGGCACTGAAGCTTTCTTT.

This clone appeared many times. The V and J genes are TRBV6-5 and TRBJ1-2, with 8 bases fitting TRBD1. J lost 5 bases, V lost 5 bases, and 7 bases had no gene match. This CDR3 is 14 amino acids long. Germline-derived CDR1 and CDR2 are MNHEY and SVGAGI. The CDR3 reads CASSRQGPPYGYTF. The CDR3, as DNA: TGTGCCAGCAGTAGACAGGGGCCGCCGTATGGCTACACCTTC.

In this sample, this clone turned up once. The chain joins TRBV7-9 to TRBJ1-3; D call uncertain. CDR1 is SEHNR and CDR2 is FQNEAQ in the germline V gene (reference sequence). Trimming cost V 1 base and J 0 bases, with 10 bases left between them. CDR3 size: 16 residues. For the CDR3, the DNA is TGTGCCAGCAGCTTAGAAAGCAGGTTCTCTGGAAACACCATATATTTT. This codes for CASSLESRFSGNTIYF.

This clone has only a few counts. The chain uses TRBV2 and TRBJ1-5; 10 bases are a match to TRBD1. Per the germline V gene, CDR1 is SNHLY and CDR2 is FYNNEI. The trim removed 4 bases at V and 1 base at J, leaving 1 base unmatched. The CDR3 loop spans 15 amino acids. The CDR3 sequence is CASSGGQGSNQPQHF. Here the CDR3 DNA reads TGTGCCAGCAGTGGGGGACAGGGGAGCAATCAGCCCCAGCATTTT. Looking up the rest from reference TRBV2 and TRBJ1-5 gives the full variable domain: EPEVTQTPSHQVTQMGQEVILRCVPISNHLYFYWYRQILGQKVEFLVSFYNNEISEKSEIFDDQFSVERPDGSNFTLKIRSTKLEDSAMYFCASSGGQGSNQPQHFGDGTRLSIL.